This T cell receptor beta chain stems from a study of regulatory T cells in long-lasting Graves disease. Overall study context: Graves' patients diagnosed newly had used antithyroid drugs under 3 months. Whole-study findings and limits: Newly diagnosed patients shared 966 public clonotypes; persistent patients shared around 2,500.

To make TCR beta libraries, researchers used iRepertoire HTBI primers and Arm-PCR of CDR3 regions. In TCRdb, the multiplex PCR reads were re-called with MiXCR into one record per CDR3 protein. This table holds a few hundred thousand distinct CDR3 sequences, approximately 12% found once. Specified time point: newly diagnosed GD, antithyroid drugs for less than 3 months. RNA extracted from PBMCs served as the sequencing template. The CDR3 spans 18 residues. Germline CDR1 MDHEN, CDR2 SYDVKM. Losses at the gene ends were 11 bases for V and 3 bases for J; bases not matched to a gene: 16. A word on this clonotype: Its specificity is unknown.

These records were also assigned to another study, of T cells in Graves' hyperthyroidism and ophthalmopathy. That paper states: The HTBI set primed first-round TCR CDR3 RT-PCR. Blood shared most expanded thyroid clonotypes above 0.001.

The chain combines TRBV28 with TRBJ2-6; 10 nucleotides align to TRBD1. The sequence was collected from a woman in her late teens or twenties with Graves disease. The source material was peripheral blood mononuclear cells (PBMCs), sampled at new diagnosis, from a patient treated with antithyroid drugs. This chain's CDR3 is CAGHSGTGVGSGANVLTF. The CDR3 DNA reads TGTGCCGGCCACTCCGGGACAGGGGTAGGGAGTGGGGCCAACGTCCTGACTTTC.